This T cell receptor (beta chain) was documented in a study of T and B cells in COVID-19 patients. Study-level background: Recovered patients mostly had mild to moderate COVID-19 managed as outpatients.

Findings and caveats of the study: Symptomatic-phase blood samples from mildly ill patients and early samples from severe cases were scarce. Exclusive to the recovered cohort were 2,331 TCR clusters, about 33 of them with low generation probability. CD4+, regulatory T cell, CD8+ and sorted SARS-CoV-2-responsive or tetramer+ T cells were not yet sequenced.

TRB rearrangements were amplified by multiplex PCR with BIOMED2 TRB-A/B primers. One entry per CDR3 protein results from TCRdb running MiXCR on the multiplex PCR reads. The sample comprises 5,500 to 8,500 distinct CDR3 sequences, about 23% of which are singletons, and 3% to 4.5% rests with the top ten. This clonotype is categorized as medium-sized. Its antigen is unknown. TRB was amplified from about 250-500 ng of blood genomic DNA. Source material: blood. This sequence was found in a human donor who had recovered from COVID-19.

The CDR3 DNA follows: TGTGCCAGCAGCTCCCTCGAGCGGGGGACCCAAGAGACCCAGTACTTC. Its translation is CASSSLERGTQETQYF. This chain links TRBV5-6 with TRBJ2-5, with TRBD2 matching 8 bases. V lost 3 bases and J lost 1; bases outside the gene matches: 8. The CDR3 loop spans 16 amino acids. Germline V CDR1 and CDR2: SGHDT, YYEEEE.